The 2 T cell receptor beta chains reported below all come from one sample, sequenced in a study of T cells in Graves' hyperthyroidism and ophthalmopathy (dated by TCRdb to the late 2010s). The library was prepared using multiplex PCR. The instrument was an Illumina HiSeq 2000. Amplification of TCR beta CDR3 regions was carried out from RNA transcripts. A first-round RT-PCR of the TCR CDR3 used the HTBI primer set with the Qiagen OneStep RT-PCR kit. TCRdb handled the public reads itself, with Q25 trimming in fastp and clone calling in MiXCR, and kept productive beta chains. Rows with one shared CDR3 protein collapse into an entry with the most common genes and DNA. The sample table shows approximately 490,000 distinct CDR3 sequences, and 20% to 25% are seen once. Jointly, the top ten make up about 53% of the sample. The sample was blood. The receptors shown here come from a woman in her seventies with Graves' ophthalmopathy.

There are a few counts of this clonotype. The chain employs TRBV6-5 and TRBJ2-7, with a tentative D call TRBD2 (6 bases). CDR3 length: 15 amino acids. CDR1 and CDR2 (germline): MNHEY, SVGAGI. Deletions cut 0 bases from V and 0 bases from J, with 9 bases between. The DNA for the CDR3 is TGTGCCAGCAGTTACTCAATGACTAGCTCCTACGAGCAGTACTTC. Translating gives CASSYSMTSSYEQYF.

The genes are TRBV18 and TRBJ2-7, with TRBD1 identical over 9 bases. The V gene's germline CDR1 is KGHSH and CDR2 LQKENI. The trim removed 3 bases at V and 0 bases at J, leaving 6 bases unmatched. The CDR3 runs to 16 residues. The chain's CDR3 is CASSPRQGVTSYEQYF. The CDR3 DNA sequence: TGTGCCAGCTCACCTCGACAGGGGGTGACCTCCTACGAGCAGTACTTC.